This TCR beta chain was identified during a study of T cell repertoires in cytomegalovirus infection. About the research overall: It was the public TCR beta signatures that indicated both CMV infection and matching HLA type. General study points: Summed frequency of public TCR beta families distinguished CMV carriers with the relevant HLA. Dominating the ex vivo response were TCR beta clonotypes that were CMV-specific and HLA-C-restricted.

A single record per CDR3 protein comes from TCRdb applying MiXCR to the reads. The table records around 440,000 distinct CDR3 sequences, approximately 10% of them present only once. Per germline, CDR1 SGHTA and CDR2 FQGTGA. Trimming stripped 4 bases from V and 1 base from J, with 6 bases between. The CDR3 covers 13 residues. This clonotype showed up many times. Its antigen is currently unknown. The V gene is TRBV7-3, the J gene TRBJ2-3; D call uncertain. The specimen sequenced was PBMCs. This clonotype was obtained from a human donor in good health (CMV status not recorded). Some clones in this sample may be carry-over from other donors' samples. CDR3: CASSYSGTDTQYF. CDR3 in DNA: TGTGCCAGCAGCTACTCGGGCACAGATACGCAGTATTTT.